This T cell receptor (beta chain) was identified in a study of T cells in Graves' hyperthyroidism and ophthalmopathy. Study summary: The blood sample was taken at first diagnosis, before treatment began. General study points: Within blood appeared most thyroid clonotypes that had expanded above 0.001.

The source material, RNA transcripts, was used to amplify TCR beta CDR3 regions. The primer set for the first-round RT-PCR of the TCR CDR3 was HTBI. TCRdb re-derived calls from the multiplex PCR reads in MiXCR, one entry per CDR3 protein. The sample carries 250,000 to 300,000 distinct CDR3 sequences, approximately 14% recorded once. The study defined stable Graves' hyperthyroidism as no ophthalmopathy progression within 18 months. Not enrolled were patients with uncontrolled infection, other autoimmune disease, pregnancy or lactation. Germline CDR1 and CDR2: MNHEY and SVGEGT. CDR3 length: 17 amino acids. The ends were cut back, 0 bases at V and 2 bases at J, with 14 bases in the middle. This clonotype appeared many times. Its antigen is unidentified.

V usage is TRBV6-2 or TRBV6-3 and J usage is TRBJ1-5; D might be TRBD1 (5 bases). The clonotype originates from a woman aged 40 to 55 with Graves' hyperthyroidism. What was sequenced was blood. CDR3 coding DNA: TGTGCCAGCAGTTACTCGATAGTTCAGGGCGGCAATCAGCCCCAGCATTTT. It yields the protein CASSYSIVQGGNQPQHF.